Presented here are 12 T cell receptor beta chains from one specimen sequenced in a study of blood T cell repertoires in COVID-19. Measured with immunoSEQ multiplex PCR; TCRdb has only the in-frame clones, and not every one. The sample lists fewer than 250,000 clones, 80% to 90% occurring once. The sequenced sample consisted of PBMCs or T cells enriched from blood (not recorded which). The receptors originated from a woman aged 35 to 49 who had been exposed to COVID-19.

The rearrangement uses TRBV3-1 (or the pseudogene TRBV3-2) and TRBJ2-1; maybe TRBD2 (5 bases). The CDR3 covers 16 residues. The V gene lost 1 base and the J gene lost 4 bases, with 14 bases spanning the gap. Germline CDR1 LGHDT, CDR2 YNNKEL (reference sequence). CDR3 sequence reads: CASSQASTRIYNEQFF. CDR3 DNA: TGTGCCAGCAGCCAAGCCTCCACTAGAATATACAATGAGCAGTTCTTC.

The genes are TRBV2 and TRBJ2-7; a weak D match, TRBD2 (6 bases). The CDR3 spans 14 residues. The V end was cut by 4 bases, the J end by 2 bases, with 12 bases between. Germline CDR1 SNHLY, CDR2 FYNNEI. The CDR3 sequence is CASSASGGTYEQYF. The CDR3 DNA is TGTGCCAGCAGTGCCAGTGGGGGGACCTACGAGCAGTACTTC.

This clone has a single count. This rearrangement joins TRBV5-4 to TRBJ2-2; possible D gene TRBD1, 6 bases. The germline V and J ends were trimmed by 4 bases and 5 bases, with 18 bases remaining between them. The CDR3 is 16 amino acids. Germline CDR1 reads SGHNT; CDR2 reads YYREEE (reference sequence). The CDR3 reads CASSQRQAGETGELFF. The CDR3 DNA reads TGTGCCAGCAGCCAGAGACAGGCCGGCGAGACCGGGGAGCTGTTTTTT.

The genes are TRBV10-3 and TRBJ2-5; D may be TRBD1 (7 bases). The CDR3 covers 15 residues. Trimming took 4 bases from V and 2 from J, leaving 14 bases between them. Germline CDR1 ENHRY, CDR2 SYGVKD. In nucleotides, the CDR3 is TGTGCCATCAGTGGGGACAGCGGGCTACAAGAGACCCAGTACTTC. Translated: CAISGDSGLQETQYF.

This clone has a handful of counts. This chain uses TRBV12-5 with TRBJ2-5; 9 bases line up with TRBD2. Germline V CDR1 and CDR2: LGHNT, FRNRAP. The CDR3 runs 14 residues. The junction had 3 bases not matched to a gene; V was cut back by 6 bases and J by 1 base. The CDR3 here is CASGLRGGQETQYF. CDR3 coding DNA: TGTGCTAGTGGCCTGCGGGGGGGCCAAGAGACCCAGTACTTC.

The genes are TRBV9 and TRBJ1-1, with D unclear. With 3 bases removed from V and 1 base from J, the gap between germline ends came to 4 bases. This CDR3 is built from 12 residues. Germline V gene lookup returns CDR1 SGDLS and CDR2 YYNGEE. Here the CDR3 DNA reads TGTGCCAGCAGCGACAAGAACACTGAAGCTTTCTTT. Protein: CASSDKNTEAFF.

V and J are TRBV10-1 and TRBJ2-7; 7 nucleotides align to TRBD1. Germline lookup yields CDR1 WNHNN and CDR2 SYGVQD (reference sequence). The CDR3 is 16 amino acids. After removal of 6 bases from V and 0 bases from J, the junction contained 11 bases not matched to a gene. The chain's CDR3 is CASSCKFRGHSYEQYF. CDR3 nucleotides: TGCGCCAGCAGCTGTAAGTTTAGGGGGCACTCCTACGAGCAGTACTTC.

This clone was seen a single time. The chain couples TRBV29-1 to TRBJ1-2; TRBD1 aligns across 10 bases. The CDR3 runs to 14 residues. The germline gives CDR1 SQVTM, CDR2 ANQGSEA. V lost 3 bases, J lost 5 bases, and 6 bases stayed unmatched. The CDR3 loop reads CSVDRTGGFYGYTF. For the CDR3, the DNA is TGCAGCGTTGACAGGACAGGGGGGTTTTATGGCTACACCTTC.

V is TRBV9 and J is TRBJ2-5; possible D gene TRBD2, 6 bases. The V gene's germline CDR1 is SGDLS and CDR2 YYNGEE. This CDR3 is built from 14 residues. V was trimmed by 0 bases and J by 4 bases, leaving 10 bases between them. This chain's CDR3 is CASSVDLSGETQYF. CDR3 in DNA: TGTGCCAGCAGCGTAGACCTTAGCGGAGAGACCCAGTACTTC.

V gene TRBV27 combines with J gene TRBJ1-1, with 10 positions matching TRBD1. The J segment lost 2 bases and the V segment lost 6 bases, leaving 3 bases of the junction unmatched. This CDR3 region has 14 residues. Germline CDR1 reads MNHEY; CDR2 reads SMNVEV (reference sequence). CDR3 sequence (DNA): TGTGCCAGCAGGACAGGGGGCGGAAACACTGAAGCTTTCTTT. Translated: CASRTGGGNTEAFF.

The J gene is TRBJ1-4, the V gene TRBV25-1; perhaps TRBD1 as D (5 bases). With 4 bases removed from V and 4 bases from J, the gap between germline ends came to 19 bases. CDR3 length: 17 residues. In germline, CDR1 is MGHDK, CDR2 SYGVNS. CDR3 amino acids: CASSVGEGWGVNEKLFF. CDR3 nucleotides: TGTGCCAGCAGTGTGGGCGAGGGTTGGGGGGTTAATGAAAAACTGTTTTTT.

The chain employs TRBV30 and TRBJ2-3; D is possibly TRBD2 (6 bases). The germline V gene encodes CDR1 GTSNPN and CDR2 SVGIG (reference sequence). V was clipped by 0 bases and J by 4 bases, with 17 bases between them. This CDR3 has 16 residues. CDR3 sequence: CAWSVAGASGADTQYF. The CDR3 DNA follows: TGTGCCTGGAGTGTAGCGGGCGCCTCGGGGGCAGATACGCAGTATTTT.